These 25 T cell receptor beta chains originate from one sample sequenced in a study of OX40 agonist ivuxolimab in advanced cancers. Produced via immunoSEQ multiplex PCR; TCRdb's table is partial and in-frame only. The sample contains tens of thousands of clones, around four fifths of which appear only once. Sequencing was performed on CD4+ or CD8+ T cells sorted from blood, taken in a trial of the OX40 agonist ivuxolimab. The receptors derive from an adult with an advanced solid tumor such as melanoma, head and neck, liver or kidney cancer.

This chain joins TRBV9 and TRBJ1-1; D may be TRBD1 (5 bases). Trimming shortened V by 3 bases and J by 0 bases, and 15 bases separated the two germline ends. Germline-derived CDR1 and CDR2 are SGDLS and YYNGEE. The CDR3 loop spans 16 amino acids. Written as DNA, the CDR3 is TGTGCCAGCAGCGCAAGGGGTCAGGAGATGAACACTGAAGCTTTCTTT. Protein: CASSARGQEMNTEAFF.

The genes are TRBV13 and TRBJ2-1; 8 nucleotides align to TRBD2. CDR3 size: 16 residues. V lost 0 bases, J lost 5 bases, and 6 bases stayed unmatched. Per the germline V gene, CDR1 is PRHDT and CDR2 is FYEKMQ (reference sequence). CDR3 nucleotides: TGTGCCAGCAGCTTAGGCCTCTTGCGGGGGGACAATGAGCAGTTCTTC. Amino acid sequence: CASSLGLLRGDNEQFF.

The chain is built from TRBV29-1 and TRBJ2-5; no firm D call. This CDR3 comprises 11 residues. Deletions cut 7 bases from V and 5 bases from J, with 11 bases between. Germline V gives CDR1 SQVTM, CDR2 ANQGSEA. CDR3 in DNA: TGCAGCGGTTTTGAAAGGGAGACCCAGTACTTC. Translation: CSGFERETQYF.

The CDR3 loop reads CASSSGRYQETQYF. The CDR3 DNA is TGTGCCAGCAGCTCAGGGAGGTACCAAGAGACCCAGTACTTC. J is TRBJ2-5 and V is TRBV5-4; possibly TRBD2 for D (6 bases). Germline-derived CDR1 and CDR2 are SGHNT and YYREEE (reference sequence). This CDR3 is built from 14 residues. Trimming took off 3 bases at V and 0 bases at J, with 9 bases between the two ends.

The chain joins TRBV5-1 to TRBJ2-5, with D perhaps TRBD1 or TRBD2 (5 bases each). This CDR3 comprises 14 residues. Trimming stripped 0 bases from V and 5 bases from J, with 11 bases between. Looked up from germline, CDR1 is SGHRS and CDR2 is YFSETQ. The chain's CDR3 is CASSLGGREETQYF. In nucleotides, the CDR3 is TGCGCCAGCAGCTTGGGGGGCAGGGAGGAGACCCAGTACTTC.

This chain links TRBV5-4 with TRBJ2-7; 7 bases map to TRBD2. The V gene's germline CDR1 is SGHNT and CDR2 YYREEE (reference sequence). The CDR3 contains 15 residues. V dropped 4 bases and J dropped 3; count of bases not matched to a gene: 10. The CDR3 spells CASSKDGGRVYEQYF. Written as DNA, the CDR3 is TGTGCCAGCAGCAAAGACGGGGGGAGGGTCTACGAGCAGTACTTC.

The CDR3 reads CASRRQGNEQFF. The CDR3 nucleotides are TGTGCCAGCAGGAGACAGGGGAATGAGCAGTTCTTC. The V call is TRBV6-5, the J call TRBJ2-1, with 8 bases lining up with TRBD1. The ends lost 6 bases at V and 7 bases at J; junction bases unmatched: 2. The length of the CDR3 is 12 residues. Germline CDR1 is MNHEY and CDR2 is SVGAGI.

V gene TRBV5-1 combines with J gene TRBJ2-1; D gene unclear. Germline V gene data show CDR1 as SGHRS and CDR2 as YFSETQ. Trimming removed 4 bases from V and 3 bases from J, with 17 bases in between. The length of the CDR3 is 16 residues. CDR3 coding DNA: TGCGCCAGCAGCCCCACGGCGAATATTTTCTACAATGAGCAGTTCTTC. Its protein product is CASSPTANIFYNEQFF.

This chain connects TRBV30 to TRBJ2-1; D tentatively fits TRBD1 or TRBD2 (5 bases each). The V end lost 1 base, the J end lost 4 bases, and 14 bases lay between the germline ends. The CDR3 covers 15 residues. The germline gives CDR1 GTSNPN, CDR2 SVGIG (reference sequence). The CDR3, as DNA: TGTGCCTGGAGTGCCGGGGCGGGCCGATACAATGAGCAGTTCTTC. Residues: CAWSAGAGRYNEQFF.

There are a few counts of this clone. The chain couples TRBV11-3 to TRBJ2-5, with 9 bases identical to TRBD1. The germline gives CDR1 SGHNT, CDR2 YENEEA. The trim removed 5 bases at V and 5 bases at J, leaving 9 bases unmatched. The length of the CDR3 is 15 residues. CDR3 nucleotide sequence: TGTGCCAGCAGCCAAATCGGGACAGGGTTGGAGACCCAGTACTTC. This codes for CASSQIGTGLETQYF.

The chain carries TRBV2 and TRBJ2-7, with 7 nucleotides matching TRBD1. The trim removed 3 bases at V and 7 bases at J, leaving 12 bases unmatched. The germline V gene has CDR1 SNHLY and CDR2 FYNNEI. This CDR3 has 15 amino acids. CDR3 DNA sequence: TGTGCCAGCAGTGATCGGGGACAGAGGTCTCGGGAGCAGTACGTC. Its protein is CASSDRGQRSREQYV.

The chain recombines TRBV4-2 with TRBJ1-1; D is unclear. Germline V lookup: CDR1 LGHNA, CDR2 YNFKEQ. This CDR3 comprises 13 residues. Trimming removed 1 base from V and 5 bases from J, with 8 bases in between. The CDR3 is CASSQAGITEAFF. In DNA, the CDR3 is TGTGCCAGCAGCCAAGCGGGGATAACTGAAGCTTTCTTT.

The chain carries TRBV28 and TRBJ1-2; 9 positions agree with TRBD1. This CDR3 has 17 amino acids. CDR1 is MDHEN and CDR2 is SYDVKM in the germline V gene. V dropped 6 bases and J dropped 4; count of bases not matched to a gene: 15. CDR3 in amino acids: CASRNTGAGTGPYGYTF. In nucleotides, the CDR3 is TGTGCCAGCAGAAATACGGGAGCGGGGACAGGGCCCTATGGCTACACCTTC.

J is TRBJ1-2 and V is TRBV21-1. TRBV21-1 is a documented pseudogene. This CDR3 spans 15 amino acids. In nucleotides, the CDR3 is TGTGCCAGCAGCAAACAAAGCGGGACAGACTATGGCTACACCTTC. Translating gives CASSKQSGTDYGYTF.

This clone turned up a few times. The V call is TRBV5-1, the J call TRBJ1-4; the match to TRBD1 covers 9 bases. Germline assignment: CDR1 SGHRS and CDR2 YFSETQ. With V trimmed by 3 bases and J by 7 bases, 7 bases remained unmatched. This CDR3 has 15 amino acids. CDR3: CASSSWGQGGEKLFF. As DNA, the CDR3 is TGCGCCAGCAGCTCCTGGGGACAGGGTGGTGAAAAACTGTTTTTT.

The chain is built from TRBV18 and TRBJ2-3, with TRBD2 matching 7 bases. This CDR3 has 16 residues. V gave up 3 bases and J gave up 2 bases; unmatched junction bases: 8. Germline assignment: CDR1 KGHSH and CDR2 LQKENI. The CDR3 coding sequence is TGTGCCAGCTCACCGTACGGGGACTACATCACAGATACGCAGTATTTT. Encoded protein: CASSPYGDYITDTQYF.

This chain uses TRBV7-9 with TRBJ1-1; D remains ambiguous. The V end lost 5 bases, the J end lost 0 bases, and 7 bases lay between the germline ends. From germline, CDR1 is SEHNR and CDR2 FQNEAQ (reference sequence). The CDR3 is 13 amino acids. The CDR3: CASSQDMNTEAFF. CDR3 nucleotide sequence: TGTGCCAGCAGCCAAGATATGAACACTGAAGCTTTCTTT.

The V gene is TRBV27, the J gene TRBJ2-1; D might be TRBD2 (5 bases). The ends were cut back, 3 bases at V and 6 bases at J, with 12 bases in the middle. The CDR3 is 14 amino acids. CDR1 is MNHEY, CDR2 SMNVEV, per germline (reference sequence). DNA of the CDR3: TGTGCCAGCAGTTTTGAGGGCATGGGCAATGAGCAGTTCTTC. Protein: CASSFEGMGNEQFF.

This chain connects TRBV11-2 to TRBJ2-1; D unresolved. The germline CDR1 and CDR2 sequences are SGHAT and FQNNGV. Trimming shortened V by 2 bases and J by 2 bases, and 13 bases separated the two germline ends. The CDR3 is 16 residues long. Here the CDR3 reads CASSLLVSGAYNEQFF. The CDR3 DNA sequence: TGTGCCAGCAGCTTACTGGTATCAGGAGCCTACAATGAGCAGTTCTTC.

This chain connects TRBV4-3 to TRBJ1-2, with a weak D call TRBD1 (6 bases). The CDR3 runs to 16 residues. Trimming took off 8 bases at V and 8 bases at J, with 27 bases between the two ends. Germline V lookup: CDR1 LGHNA, CDR2 YSLEER. The CDR3 loop is CASRPSGVSSSSGYTF. The DNA for the CDR3 is TGCGCCAGCCGCCCATCAGGGGTGAGCTCTTCGAGCGGCTACACCTTC.

The chain links TRBV7-2 to TRBJ2-2; either TRBD1 or TRBD2 may supply D (5 bases each). This CDR3 region has 15 residues. V was pared by 5 bases and J by 5 bases, with 15 bases between. The germline gives CDR1 SGHTA, CDR2 FQGNSA. The CDR3 here is CASSPGRIGTGELFF. In DNA form, the CDR3 reads TGTGCCAGCAGCCCGGGACGTATTGGGACCGGGGAGCTGTTTTTT.

In this sample, this clone turned up once. This CDR3 is CASSLKGAHPSLHF. CDR3 bases: TGTGCCAGCAGCTTAAAGGGGGCGCACCCGTCCCTCCACTTT. The chain couples TRBV7-9 to TRBJ1-6, with TRBD1 matching over 7 bases. Germline V gene data show CDR1 as SEHNR and CDR2 as FQNEAQ (reference sequence). The CDR3 totals 14 residues. V was clipped by 2 bases and J by 14 bases; unmatched bases: 9.

The chain couples TRBV5-4 to TRBJ2-5; 12 bases match TRBD2. Trimming removed 4 bases from V and 5 bases from J; junction bases left unmatched: 6. CDR3 size: 15 residues. Looked up from germline, CDR1 is SGHNT and CDR2 is YYREEE (reference sequence). CDR3: CASSPRLAGGETQYF. In nucleotides, the CDR3 is TGTGCCAGCAGCCCCCGTCTAGCGGGAGGGGAGACCCAGTACTTC.

This rearrangement joins TRBV5-1 to TRBJ1-4; D gene ambiguous. The CDR3 covers 16 residues. CDR1 SGHRS and CDR2 YFSETQ come from the germline V gene. Trimming removed 2 bases from V and 3 bases from J, with 14 bases in between. This CDR3 reads CASSFQAPVANEKLFF. CDR3 coding DNA: TGCGCCAGCAGCTTTCAGGCCCCGGTGGCTAATGAAAAACTGTTTTTT.

The V call is TRBV21-1, the J call TRBJ2-1; the listed D gene, TRBD1, was not tested against the DNA. TRBV21-1 is a pseudogene segment. The CDR3 is made up of 17 amino acids. In DNA, the CDR3 is TGTGCCAGCAGCAACGGAAAGCGACAGGGTGCCTACAATGAGCAGTTCTTC. It codes for CASSNGKRQGAYNEQFF.